The 19 T cell receptor beta chains given below trace back to one sample, sequenced in a study of blood T cell repertoires in COVID-19. TCRdb's table, derived via immunoSEQ multiplex PCR, lists solely in-frame clones and lacks some. The table shows 350,000 or so clones, with approximately 91% occurring only once. Sample: PBMCs or T cells enriched from blood (not recorded which). These receptors all come from a woman aged 25 to 45 who had been exposed to COVID-19.

The rearrangement links TRBV27 to TRBJ1-6; TRBD1 might be the D (6 bases). With 6 bases removed from V and 8 bases from J, the gap between germline ends came to 17 bases. There are 15 residues in the CDR3. Germline CDR1 reads MNHEY; CDR2 reads SMNVEV (reference sequence). CDR3 amino acids: CASRRPGAGDSPLHF. CDR3 DNA: TGTGCCAGCAGGAGACCAGGGGCCGGGGATTCACCCCTCCACTTT.

The chain couples TRBV9 to TRBJ1-2, with D possibly being TRBD1 (6 bases). The CDR3 has 16 amino acids. V shed 4 bases and J shed 0 bases, with 16 bases lying between them. Germline CDR1 reads SGDLS; CDR2 reads YYNGEE. DNA for the CDR3: TGTGCCAGCAGCCCCCGGACAGAACCCACTAACTATGGCTACACCTTC. This translates into CASSPRTEPTNYGYTF.

CDR3 amino acids: CASSLAGEYNEQFF. DNA for the CDR3: TGCGCCAGCAGCCTGGCGGGAGAGTACAATGAGCAGTTCTTC. The chain recombines TRBV10-2 with TRBJ2-1, with 7 bases lining up with TRBD2. The V gene's germline CDR1 is WSHSY and CDR2 SAAADI. The CDR3 totals 14 residues. V lost 6 bases to trimming and J lost 4 bases; unmatched junction nucleotides: 6.

This clone was seen a single time. The rearrangement links TRBV6-1 to TRBJ2-4, with 11 bases matching TRBD2. Germline CDR1 reads MNHNS; CDR2 reads SASEGT. Trimming at V came to 4 bases and at J to 0 bases, leaving 8 bases not matched to a gene. The CDR3 has 18 residues. CDR3: CASSAGKLAGVAKNIQYF. The CDR3 nucleotides are TGTGCCAGCAGTGCGGGAAAACTAGCGGGAGTAGCCAAAAACATTCAGTACTTC.

This clone was recorded a few times. At one end the junction does not follow the germline gene, possibly because of a read error. The chain couples TRBV19 to TRBJ1-2; TRBD1 might be the D (6 bases). This CDR3 is built from 13 residues. Germline V lookup: CDR1 LNHDA, CDR2 SQIVND (reference sequence). The CDR3 DNA sequence: TGTGCCAGTAGTCTCCACCGTGTGGGGGGGCCCAACTTC. It yields the protein CASSLHRVGGPNF. Full variable domain (rest looked up from reference TRBV19 and TRBJ1-2): DGGITQSPKYLFRKEGQNVTLSCEQNLNHDAMYWYRQDPGQGLRLIYYSQIVNDFQKGDIAEGYSVSREKKESFPLTVTSAQKNPTAFYLCASSLHRVGGPNFGSGTRLTVV.

This clone has only one observation. V usage is TRBV19 and J usage is TRBJ2-1; 14 nucleotides agree with TRBD2. After removal of 4 bases from V and 5 bases from J, the junction contained 1 base not matched to a gene. CDR1 LNHDA and CDR2 SQIVND come from the germline V gene (reference sequence). This CDR3 has 15 residues. CDR3 sequence reads: CASSRLAGGDNEQFF. The DNA of the CDR3 is TGTGCCAGTAGTAGACTAGCGGGAGGGGACAATGAGCAGTTCTTC.

This clone is a singleton in its sample. The rearrangement links TRBV9 to TRBJ1-1; 7 nucleotides align to TRBD1. The CDR3 is 14 amino acids. Germline loops: CDR1 SGDLS, CDR2 YYNGEE. The junction had 3 bases not matched to a gene; V was cut back by 4 bases and J by 0 bases. The CDR3 is CASSPQGVNTEAFF. The DNA for the CDR3 is TGTGCCAGCAGCCCCCAGGGGGTGAACACTGAAGCTTTCTTT.

The gene calls are TRBV18 and TRBJ2-7, with 9 bases that match TRBD2. Germline-derived CDR1 and CDR2 are KGHSH and LQKENI. The CDR3 extends over 15 amino acids. After removal of 3 bases from V and 5 bases from J, the junction contained 8 bases not matched to a gene. The CDR3 region is CASSPTLAGDHEQYF. The CDR3 DNA reads TGTGCCAGCTCACCCACCTTAGCGGGAGACCACGAGCAGTACTTC.

The genes are TRBV18 and TRBJ2-7, with TRBD2 as a possible D gene (6 bases). CDR1 and CDR2 from the germline V gene are KGHSH and LQKENI. The CDR3 loop spans 15 amino acids. Trimming took off 0 bases at V and 1 base at J, with 10 bases between the two ends. The CDR3 DNA sequence: TGTGCCAGCTCACCACCCAGGGACTCGTCCTACGAGCAGTACTTC. Amino acid sequence: CASSPPRDSSYEQYF. Using reference TRBV18 and TRBJ2-7 for the parts outside the CDR3, the full variable domain is NAGVMQNPRHLVRRRGQEARLRCSPMKGHSHVYWYRQLPEEGLKFMVYLQKENIIDESGMPKERFSAEFPKEGPSILRIQQVVRGDSAAYFCASSPPRDSSYEQYFGPGTRLTVT.

This chain links TRBV27 with TRBJ2-1; 9 nucleotides agree with TRBD2. The V segment lost 5 bases and the J segment 2 bases; nucleotides outside the gene matches: 10. Germline V gives CDR1 MNHEY, CDR2 SMNVEV (reference sequence). The CDR3 has 17 residues. This CDR3 is CASSQIAGDPPYNEQFF. As DNA, the CDR3 is TGTGCCAGCAGTCAAATAGCGGGGGACCCCCCCTACAATGAGCAGTTCTTC.

To note about this clone: Other nucleotide sequences in the sample specify the same CDR3. CDR3 DNA sequence: TGTGCCAGCAGTGAACTAGCGGGCGACACAGATACGCAGTATTTT. Protein sequence: CASSELAGDTDTQYF. This chain joins TRBV6-1 and TRBJ2-3, with 8 bases lining up with TRBD2. The germline CDR1 and CDR2 sequences are MNHNS and SASEGT. V lost 2 bases, J lost 2 bases, and 3 bases stayed unmatched. The CDR3 is 15 amino acids.

V is TRBV15 and J is TRBJ2-2, with TRBD2 matching over 7 bases. Germline values: CDR1 LNHNV, CDR2 YYDKDF (reference sequence). This CDR3 spans 16 amino acids. V was clipped by 3 bases and J by 7 bases; unmatched bases: 11. The CDR3 region is CATSRLKWEGNGELFF. In DNA, the CDR3 is TGTGCCACCAGCAGGCTAAAGTGGGAGGGAAACGGGGAGCTGTTTTTT.

This rearrangement joins TRBV7-8 to TRBJ1-3, with 8 bases lining up with TRBD1. J gave up 5 bases and V 5 bases, and 5 bases lay outside the gene matches. CDR1 is SGHVS, CDR2 FQNEAQ, per germline. CDR3 length: 14 residues. CDR3 amino acids: CASSQGQGRNTIYF. DNA for the CDR3: TGTGCCAGCAGCCAAGGACAGGGCAGAAACACCATATATTTT.

This chain links TRBV11-3 with TRBJ1-1; 11 bases match TRBD1. From germline, CDR1 is SGHNT and CDR2 YENEEA. The CDR3 is 16 amino acids. V lost 0 bases and J lost 5; bases outside the gene matches: 5. The CDR3 here is CASSLDGDRGATEAFF. The CDR3 nucleotides read TGTGCCAGCAGCTTAGACGGGGACAGGGGGGCGACTGAAGCTTTCTTT.

This chain links TRBV7-8 with TRBJ1-4; 8 bases are shared with TRBD1. Germline CDR1 reads SGHVS; CDR2 reads FQNEAQ. The V segment lost 0 bases and the J segment 3 bases; nucleotides outside the gene matches: 3. The CDR3 consists of 16 residues. Written as DNA, the CDR3 is TGTGCCAGCAGCTTAGCCAGGGACAGGCCTAATGAAAAACTGTTTTTT. Protein: CASSLARDRPNEKLFF.

This clone has more than one count but fewer than ten. A read error may produce the germline difference seen at one junction end. V is TRBV5-1 and J is TRBJ2-5, with D tentatively TRBD1 (6 bases). Germline V gene sequence: CDR1 SGHRS, CDR2 YFSETQ. The length of the CDR3 is 14 residues. The CDR3 here is CASSPGQTQGTQYF. The CDR3, as DNA: TGCGCCAGCAGCCCTGGACAGACGCAAGGGACCCAGTACTTC.

A single count supports this clone. V is TRBV6-6 and J is TRBJ2-7, with 8 bases matching TRBD1. This CDR3 contains 14 residues. CDR1 is MNHNY, CDR2 SVGAGI, per germline (reference sequence). The ends lost 5 bases at V and 1 base at J; junction bases unmatched: 4. The CDR3 sequence is CASSGTGLSYEQYF. The CDR3, as DNA: TGTGCCAGCAGTGGGACAGGCTTATCCTACGAGCAGTACTTC.

The gene calls are TRBV9 and TRBJ2-7; 14 bases match TRBD2. Germline V CDR1 and CDR2: SGDLS, YYNGEE. Unmatched junction bases numbered 4, after V lost 5 bases and J lost 6 bases. This CDR3 is 14 amino acids long. Here the CDR3 DNA reads TGTGCCAGCAGTAGACTAGCGGGAGGGGTCGAGCAGTACTTC. Encoded protein: CASSRLAGGVEQYF.

The genes are TRBV19 and TRBJ1-5; 7 bases align to TRBD1. The CDR3 extends over 17 amino acids. V lost 3 bases to trimming and J lost 1 base; unmatched junction nucleotides: 9. Germline V gives CDR1 LNHDA, CDR2 SQIVND (reference sequence). The CDR3 region has the DNA TGTGCCAGTAGTATTCGACAGGGATGGTTGAGCAATCAGCCCCAGCATTTT. It specifies CASSIRQGWLSNQPQHF.